This T cell receptor (beta chain) was retrieved from a study of cytotoxic CD8 clonotypes in ibrutinib-treated CLL. For the study at large: Samples showed on average 255,043 productive templates and 80,000 to 100,000 productive rearrangements.

Produced via immunoSEQ multiplex PCR; TCRdb's table is partial and in-frame only. The table includes about 76,000 clones, about 86% detected once. Unmatched junction bases numbered 6, after V lost 2 bases and J lost 2 bases. The CDR3 extends over 16 amino acids. Germline loops: CDR1 SGHAT, CDR2 FQNNGV. Study observations and caveats: Sampling times differed between sustained-remission and progressing patients. Rising at ibrutinib response, clonality subsequently fell back toward baseline at progression. Public clonotypes occurred uncommonly; on treatment, they contracted or remained stable.

On this clone itself: The antigen remains unidentified.

The clonotype originates from a human donor with chronic lymphocytic leukemia. Sample: PBMCs, taken before ibrutinib treatment. V usage is TRBV11-2 and J usage is TRBJ2-1, with TRBD1 identical over 7 bases. CDR3 region: CASSLFGTATYNEQFF. The DNA of the CDR3 is TGTGCCAGCAGCTTATTCGGGACAGCGACCTACAATGAGCAGTTCTTC.